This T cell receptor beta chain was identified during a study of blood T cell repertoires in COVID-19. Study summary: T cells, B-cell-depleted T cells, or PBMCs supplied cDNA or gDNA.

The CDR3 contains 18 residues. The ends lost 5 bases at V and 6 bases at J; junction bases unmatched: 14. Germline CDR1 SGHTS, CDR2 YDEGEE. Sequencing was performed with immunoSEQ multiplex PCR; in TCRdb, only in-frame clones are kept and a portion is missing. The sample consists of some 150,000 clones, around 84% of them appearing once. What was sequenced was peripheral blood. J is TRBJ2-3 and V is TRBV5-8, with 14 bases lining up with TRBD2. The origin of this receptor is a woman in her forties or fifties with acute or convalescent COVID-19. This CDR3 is CASREGRRLAGGPDTQYF. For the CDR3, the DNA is TGTGCCAGCAGGGAGGGCCGGAGACTAGCGGGAGGGCCGGATACGCAGTATTTT.